This paragraph covers one T cell receptor beta chain sequence. The sample originates from a study of blood T cell repertoires in COVID-19. This CDR3 comprises 16 residues. Germline V gene data show CDR1 as PRHDT and CDR2 as FYEKMQ (reference sequence). Unmatched junction bases numbered 14, after V lost 5 bases and J lost 5 bases. The method was immunoSEQ multiplex PCR; TCRdb's version includes in-frame clones alone and lacks a portion of them. The profile shows tens of thousands of clones, 80% to 90% of them singletons. The sequence derives from a woman over 75 with active or convalescent COVID-19. Sequenced: peripheral blood. V and J are TRBV13 and TRBJ2-5; 7 bases map to TRBD1. The chain's CDR3 is CASSTDRDHIGETQYF. CDR3 DNA: TGTGCCAGCAGCACCGACAGGGACCACATTGGTGAGACCCAGTACTTC.